The table lists the clone carrying this T cell receptor beta chain with a count of one. These data are taken from a study of cytomegalovirus exposure and HLA in healthy donors. The data were produced by immunoSEQ multiplex PCR, yet TCRdb's version contains in-frame clones alone and is incomplete. The sample has around 60,000 clones; around 95% are singletons. Sequencing input: PBMCs. The TCR comes from a woman under 30 in good health and CMV-seropositive.

The CDR3: CASSSTGANTGELFF. The CDR3 DNA sequence: TGTGCCAGCAGCTCGACAGGGGCGAACACCGGGGAGCTGTTTTTT. The rearrangement links TRBV7-3 to TRBJ2-2; 8 bases are a match to TRBD1. V trimming: 4 bases; J trimming: 0 bases; junction bases outside the gene matches: 1. The CDR3 spans 15 residues. Germline assignment: CDR1 SGHTA and CDR2 FQGTGA.